This TCR beta chain emerged from a study of blood T cell repertoires in COVID-19. Study summary: Italy, Spain and the United States were the sources of the convalescent and acute COVID-19 samples.

Trimming removed 2 bases from V and 4 bases from J; junction bases left unmatched: 6. The CDR3 is made up of 15 amino acids. Per germline, CDR1 SGHDN and CDR2 FVKESK. In the authors' methods: Reference gene primer amplification yielded estimated nucleated cell counts. Using immunoSEQ multiplex PCR, the repertoire was profiled, and TCRdb retains in-frame clones only, with some absent. V and J calls and clone size are given by that table; D and trimming were obtained from the DNA. The sample carries 150,000 to 200,000 clones, 60% to 80% recorded once. What was sequenced was peripheral blood. The origin of this receptor is a woman aged 70-85 years with acute or convalescent COVID-19. V usage is TRBV14 and J usage is TRBJ1-1; 8 positions agree with TRBD1. The CDR3 reads CASSQRQGLATEAFF. The CDR3 region has the DNA TGTGCCAGCAGCCAACGACAGGGGCTCGCCACTGAAGCTTTCTTT.